Each of the 8 T cell receptor beta chains below was sequenced from the same sample in a study of blood T cell repertoires in COVID-19. The assay was immunoSEQ multiplex PCR, and TCRdb's table has in-frame clones only and misses some. The sample lists almost 250,000 clones; 86% were seen once. Material: peripheral blood. These receptor sequences come from a woman aged 55-75 years who had recovered from COVID-19.

Turning to this clone: The sample holds other DNA sequences that translate to the same CDR3. The V gene is TRBV27, the J gene TRBJ2-7, with D maybe TRBD1 (6 bases). Germline V gene lookup returns CDR1 MNHEY and CDR2 SMNVEV (reference sequence). V dropped 3 bases and J dropped 7 bases, with 10 bases sitting between them. CDR3 size: 12 residues. CDR3 region: CASSLPRGEQYF. The DNA for the CDR3 is TGTGCCAGCAGTTTGCCGAGGGGGGAGCAGTACTTC.

This chain joins TRBV28 and TRBJ2-1; 11 positions match TRBD1. The V gene's germline CDR1 is MDHEN and CDR2 SYDVKM. V gave up 1 base and J gave up 6 bases; unmatched junction bases: 5. The CDR3 loop spans 16 amino acids. The CDR3 sequence: CASSLSGQGAGNEQFF. The CDR3 DNA is TGTGCCAGCAGTTTATCCGGACAGGGGGCCGGCAATGAGCAGTTCTTC.

The chain links TRBV2 to TRBJ1-2, with D perhaps matching TRBD1 (6 bases). The length of the CDR3 is 15 residues. Looked up from germline, CDR1 is SNHLY and CDR2 is FYNNEI. The V and J ends lost 3 bases and 4 bases respectively, with 15 bases between them. CDR3 protein: CASSDVVRGAYGYTF. Here the CDR3 DNA reads TGTGCCAGCAGTGACGTGGTCAGGGGTGCCTATGGCTACACCTTC.

CDR3 protein: CASSQEETGGITDTQYF. Written as DNA, the CDR3 is TGCGCCAGCAGCCAAGAGGAGACGGGGGGGATTACAGATACGCAGTATTTT. The chain employs TRBV4-3 and TRBJ2-3; 8 nucleotides agree with TRBD2. This CDR3 spans 17 amino acids. Looked up from germline, CDR1 is LGHNA and CDR2 is YSLEER. The V gene end was trimmed by 0 bases and the J gene end by 3 bases; junction bases not matched to a gene: 8.

This clone has more than one count but fewer than ten. The V call is TRBV9, the J call TRBJ2-7; tentatively, D is TRBD2 (5 bases). Trimming took 0 bases from V and 3 from J, leaving 10 bases between them. CDR3 length: 14 residues. The V gene's germline CDR1 is SGDLS and CDR2 YYNGEE. The DNA of the CDR3 is TGTGCCAGCAGCGTAGTGCCGGGAAACTACGAGCAGTACTTC. This gives the protein CASSVVPGNYEQYF.

The V gene is TRBV11-1, the J gene TRBJ1-2; tentative D call: TRBD1 (6 bases). V shed 5 bases and J shed 4 bases, with 11 bases lying between them. CDR3 length equals 13 residues. Germline V lookup: CDR1 SGHAT, CDR2 FQDESV (reference sequence). The CDR3 sequence is CASSEQGSYGYTF. The CDR3 nucleotides read TGTGCCAGCAGCGAACAGGGCAGCTATGGCTACACCTTC.

V is TRBV19 and J is TRBJ2-3; D might be TRBD1 (5 bases). This CDR3 contains 15 residues. In germline, CDR1 is LNHDA, CDR2 SQIVND (reference sequence). Trimming stripped 2 bases from V and 4 bases from J, with 13 bases between. For the CDR3, the DNA is TGTGCCAGTAGTATAACGCAGGGCTGGGCAGATACGCAGTATTTT. Amino acid sequence: CASSITQGWADTQYF.

The sample holds one count of this clone. The chain combines TRBV10-3 with TRBJ1-2; D unclear. Per the germline V gene, CDR1 is ENHRY and CDR2 is SYGVKD. Trimming took off 2 bases at V and 5 bases at J, with 9 bases between the two ends. CDR3 size: 13 residues. The CDR3, as DNA: TGTGCCATCAGTGAGCTGGCAGATTATGGCTACACCTTC. Amino acids: CAISELADYGYTF.